These 25 T cell receptor beta chains came from one sample sequenced in a study of immune heterogeneity within non-small cell lung tumors. TCR beta CDR3 regions came from multiplex PCR with 32 forward V and 13 reverse J primers. MiXCR, applied by TCRdb to the multiplex PCR reads, yields one record per CDR3 protein. The sample carries fewer than 14,000 distinct CDR3 sequences, around 30% recorded once. Bulk tumor genomic DNA served as template, at roughly 600 ng per sample. Every primary tumor yielded several biopsies, spaced far apart, that were taken during surgery. Curative surgery was undertaken by patients, who had untreated, newly diagnosed non-small cell lung cancer. The sequencing input was lung tumor tissue. Receptors originate from a woman aged 50 to 60 with non-small cell lung cancer.

The rearrangement joins TRBV20-1 to TRBJ1-4; D is perhaps TRBD1 (5 bases). V was cut by 1 base and J by 5 bases, with 8 bases left in between. This CDR3 spans 13 amino acids. Germline CDR1 is DFQATT and CDR2 is SNEGSKA (reference sequence). The chain's CDR3 is CSARVPGNEKLFF. As DNA, the CDR3 is TGCAGTGCTAGAGTCCCAGGGAATGAAAAACTGTTTTTT.

In DNA form, the CDR3 reads TGTGCCAGCAGTTTCGCAGGGGTCACTGAAGCTTTCTTT. It codes for CASSFAGVTEAFF. J is TRBJ1-1 and V is TRBV27, with D maybe TRBD1 (6 bases). Trimming took off 3 bases at V and 4 bases at J, with 9 bases between the two ends. Looked up from germline, CDR1 is MNHEY and CDR2 is SMNVEV (reference sequence). The CDR3 consists of 13 residues.

This clonotype appeared many times. This chain joins TRBV7-2 and TRBJ2-2; 13 nucleotides match TRBD2. The germline CDR1 and CDR2 sequences are SGHTA and FQGNSA. With 0 bases clipped from V and 8 bases from J, the junction kept 3 bases outside the gene matches. The CDR3 has 16 residues. The CDR3 DNA is TGTGCCAGCAGCTTAGCAGGACTAGCGGGGGTGGGGGAGCTGTTTTTT. Protein: CASSLAGLAGVGELFF.

With regard to this clonotype: A much more abundant neighbour one base away suggests this may be a read error. The genes are TRBV11-2 and TRBJ1-6; D is ambiguous. The V gene's germline CDR1 is SGHAT and CDR2 FQNNGV. The CDR3 consists of 13 residues. The germline V and J ends were trimmed by 5 bases and 8 bases, with 10 bases remaining between them. The CDR3 loop is CASSPPWDSPLHF. In nucleotides, the CDR3 is TGTGCCAGCAGCCCGCCCTGGGATTCACCCCTCCACTTT.

As for this clonotype: Being one base from a much bigger clone, this may be a read error. The gene calls are TRBV5-1 and TRBJ1-3; D gene ambiguous. The CDR3 length is 14 residues. Germline values: CDR1 SGHRS, CDR2 YFSETQ. The CDR3, as DNA: TGCGCCAGCAGCCCGAACGCCGGTGGAAAGACCATATATTTT. Protein product: CASSPNAGGKTIYF. Drawing the rest from reference TRBV5-1 and TRBJ1-3, the complete variable domain is KAGVTQTPRYLIKTRGQQVTLSCSPISGHRSVSWYQQTPGQGLQFLFEYFSETQRNKGNFPGRFSGRQFSNSRSEMNVSTLELGDSALYLCASSPNAGGKTIYFGEGSWLTVV.

The sample holds many counts of this clonotype. A junction boundary mismatches the germline segment, possibly from a read error. The V call is TRBV24-1, the J call TRBJ1-5; D remains ambiguous. Germline V gene lookup returns CDR1 KGHDR and CDR2 SFDVKD. The CDR3 loop spans 12 amino acids. DNA of the CDR3: TGTGCCACCAATGATGGCAATCAGCCCCAGCATTTT. Translating gives CATNDGNQPQHF.

This clonotype came up once. V and J are TRBV5-1 and TRBJ2-7; 7 bases line up with TRBD2. Germline CDR1 reads SGHRS; CDR2 reads YFSETQ. Trimming took 2 bases from V and 9 from J; bases not matched to a gene: 11. This CDR3 has 14 amino acids. The CDR3 DNA is TGCGCCAGCAGCTTCCAAGGACTAGATGGGGGGCAGTACTTC. It yields the protein CASSFQGLDGGQYF.

In its sample, this clonotype is medium-sized (0.01 to 0.1%). The chain joins TRBV30 to TRBJ2-7, with TRBD2 identical over 8 bases. The CDR3 is 16 residues long. Germline assignment: CDR1 GTSNPN and CDR2 SVGIG (reference sequence). V trimming: 2 bases; J trimming: 1 base; junction bases outside the gene matches: 10. CDR3 sequence (DNA): TGTGCCTGGAGTTTGGCTAGCGGGTTTTCATCCTACGAGCAGTACTTC. Amino acids: CAWSLASGFSSYEQYF.

This clonotype was found a few times. The rearrangement links TRBV28 to TRBJ2-7, with D perhaps TRBD1 (6 bases). The CDR3 is 14 residues long. Germline CDR1 and CDR2: MDHEN and SYDVKM. The V end was cut by 3 bases, the J end by 3 bases, with 12 bases between. The CDR3 sequence: CASSLNRVFYEQYF. For the CDR3, the DNA is TGTGCCAGCAGTTTGAACAGGGTGTTCTACGAGCAGTACTTC.

A single count supports this clonotype. It may be a read error: a sequence one base away is much more abundant. The chain recombines TRBV2 with TRBJ2-7, with D uncertain. The CDR3 has 16 residues. The germline gives CDR1 SNHLY, CDR2 FYNNEI. V was cut by 4 bases and J by 0 bases, with 16 bases left in between. The CDR3 here is CASSGTIGRSSYEQYF. As DNA, the CDR3 is TGTGCCAGCAGTGGAACAATCGGCAGGAGCTCCTACGAGCAGTACTTC.

The J gene is TRBJ2-7, the V gene TRBV29-1; no reliable D call. Trimming stripped 3 bases from V and 3 bases from J, with 6 bases between. CDR1 SQVTM and CDR2 ANQGSEA come from the germline V gene. The CDR3 spans 11 residues. CDR3 protein: CSVEGNYEQYF. For the CDR3, the DNA is TGCAGCGTTGAGGGCAACTACGAGCAGTACTTC.

Judged by abundance, this clonotype is medium-sized. The V and J genes are TRBV11-2 and TRBJ2-7; D may correspond to TRBD1 or TRBD2 (5 bases each). The ends were cut back, 3 bases at V and 2 bases at J, with 14 bases in the middle. The CDR3 extends over 15 amino acids. CDR1 SGHAT and CDR2 FQNNGV come from the germline V gene. The CDR3 protein is CASSFGTDPPYEQYF. CDR3 bases: TGTGCCAGCAGCTTTGGGACCGACCCTCCCTACGAGCAGTACTTC.

A remark on this clonotype: One end of the junction varies from germline; a read error may be responsible. This rearrangement joins TRBV6-4 to TRBJ1-1, with D maybe TRBD1 (5 bases). This CDR3 spans 13 amino acids. CDR1 MRHNA and CDR2 SNTAGT come from the germline V gene. The CDR3 is CASNDSVRDPPLF. The CDR3 region has the DNA TGTGCCAGCAATGACTCAGTGCGGGACCCCCCACTCTTT.

As regards this clonotype: A read error is possible here, since a much larger clone lies one base away. The V gene is TRBV3-1, the J gene TRBJ2-3; 10 nucleotides agree with TRBD2. Germline CDR1 is LGHDT and CDR2 is YNNKEL (reference sequence). The CDR3 runs 16 residues. This CDR3 is CPSSLGQSGGGDTQYF. As DNA, the CDR3 is TGTCCCAGCAGCCTCGGCCAAAGCGGGGGGGGGGATACGCAGTATTTT.

This clonotype ranks as medium-sized. The chain links TRBV7-8 to TRBJ1-3, with D perhaps TRBD1 (5 bases). Germline CDR1 is SGHVS and CDR2 is FQNEAQ. This CDR3 has 17 amino acids. V was trimmed by 5 bases and J by 0 bases, leaving 17 bases between them. The CDR3 bases are TGTGCCAGCAGCCGGTCCCTTGGACAAACCTCTGGAAACACCATATATTTT. Protein: CASSRSLGQTSGNTIYF.

As for this clonotype: A much larger clone differs from this one at a single base, so this may be a read error. V is TRBV18 and J is TRBJ1-5; a weak D match, TRBD1 (6 bases). Per germline, CDR1 KGHSH and CDR2 LQKENI. CDR3 length: 12 amino acids. The CDR3 sequence is CATSPPGAPQHF. The CDR3 bases are TGTGCCACCTCACCACCAGGGGCTCCCCAGCATTTT. Full variable domain (remainder filled in from reference TRBV18 and TRBJ1-5): NAGVMQNPRHLVRRRGQEARLRCSPMKGHSHVYWYRQLPEEGLKFMVYLQKENIIDESGMPKERFSAEFPKEGPSILRIQQVVRGDSAAYFCATSPPGAPQHFGDGTRLSIL.

This clonotype appeared many times. The chain employs TRBV18 and TRBJ2-5; D assignment may be TRBD1 or TRBD2 (5 bases each). Germline values: CDR1 KGHSH, CDR2 LQKENI. The CDR3 has 15 amino acids. Trimming cost V 3 bases and J 2 bases, with 13 bases left between them. The CDR3 DNA is TGTGCCAGCTCACCGCTGAGGGGTGTACAAGAGACCCAGTACTTC. Translating it yields CASSPLRGVQETQYF.

This clonotype showed up just a few times. A much more abundant neighbour one base away suggests this may be a read error. The chain employs TRBV15 and TRBJ1-5; no definite D call. Germline values: CDR1 LNHNV, CDR2 YYDKDF (reference sequence). There are 17 residues in the CDR3. Trimming stripped 0 bases from V and 4 bases from J, with 16 bases between. As DNA, the CDR3 is TGTGCCACCAGCAGAGATCAGGCAGACAATAGAAATCAGCCCCAGCATTTT. It codes for CATSRDQADNRNQPQHF.

For this clonotype: Just one base apart from a much larger clone, this may be a read error. As the CDR3 is not closed by the conserved phenylalanine or tryptophan, this likely results from a read error. J is TRBJ2-7 and V is TRBV6-1; no reliable D call. The CDR3 sequence is 12 residues long. CDR1 MNHNS and CDR2 SASEGT come from the germline V gene. DNA for the CDR3: TGCGCCAGCAGCCAGCTTGACGGCGAGCAGTACTTG. Protein: CASSQLDGEQYL.

The sample holds a few counts of this clonotype. The chain employs TRBV28 and TRBJ2-1, with 8 positions matching TRBD1. CDR1 and CDR2 (germline): MDHEN, SYDVKM. The length of the CDR3 is 15 residues. V gave up 5 bases and J gave up 1 base; unmatched junction bases: 4. For the CDR3, the DNA is TGTGCCAGCAGTCAAACAGGGGGGTCCTACAATGAGCAGTTCTTC. The encoded protein is CASSQTGGSYNEQFF.

Judged by abundance, this clonotype is medium-sized. This chain links TRBV18 with TRBJ1-4; possible D gene TRBD1, 5 bases. The CDR3 is 15 residues long. Looked up from germline, CDR1 is KGHSH and CDR2 is LQKENI. V gave up 2 bases and J gave up 7 bases, with 14 bases separating them. In DNA form, the CDR3 reads TGTGCCAGCTCACCAGGGGGTCCAAAGCGTGAAAAACTGTTTTTT. Encoded protein: CASSPGGPKREKLFF.

This chain links TRBV5-6 with TRBJ2-1; D possibly corresponds to TRBD1 (6 bases). Germline CDR1 reads SGHDT; CDR2 reads YYEEEE. The V end was cut by 2 bases, the J end by 4 bases, with 10 bases between. This CDR3 is 14 amino acids long. The CDR3, as DNA: TGTGCCAGCAGCTTTACAGGGAGATACAATGAGCAGTTCTTC. It is translated as CASSFTGRYNEQFF. The full variable domain, rest sourced from reference TRBV5-6 and TRBJ2-1, is DAGVTQSPTHLIKTRGQQVTLRCSPKSGHDTVSWYQQALGQGPQFIFQYYEEEERQRGNFPDRFSGHQFPNYSSELNVNALLLGDSALYLCASSFTGRYNEQFFGPGTRLTVL.

The gene calls are TRBV20-1 and TRBJ1-5; 10 nucleotides align to TRBD1. Germline CDR1 reads DFQATT; CDR2 reads SNEGSKA (reference sequence). The CDR3 contains 13 residues. V shed 6 bases, J shed 7 bases, and the junction held 6 bases outside the gene matches. The CDR3 protein is CSANGQGEQPQHF. As DNA, the CDR3 is TGCAGTGCAAATGGACAGGGGGAACAGCCCCAGCATTTT.

This clonotype was observed at least ten times. The V and J genes are TRBV18 and TRBJ2-7; D could derive from TRBD1 or TRBD2 (5 bases each). The CDR3 spans 14 residues. V was cut by 3 bases and J by 5 bases, with 14 bases left in between. Germline values: CDR1 KGHSH, CDR2 LQKENI. CDR3 in amino acids: CASSPGLGSDEQYF. As DNA, the CDR3 is TGTGCCAGCTCACCGGGGCTTGGGAGCGACGAGCAGTACTTC.

The V and J genes are TRBV9 and TRBJ1-4, with 7 bases that match TRBD1. Germline assignment: CDR1 SGDLS and CDR2 YYNGEE. This CDR3 has 15 residues. The V segment lost 4 bases and the J segment 3 bases; nucleotides outside the gene matches: 6. CDR3 sequence: CASSPGQVSNEKLFF. The CDR3, as DNA: TGTGCCAGCAGCCCTGGACAGGTCTCTAATGAAAAACTGTTTTTT.